Following are 10 T cell receptor beta chains from one sample sequenced in a study of blood T cell repertoires in COVID-19. The protocol was immunoSEQ multiplex PCR, while the TCRdb copy is restricted to in-frame clones and leaves out a portion. The profile covers roughly 200,000 clones, with about 80% appearing a single time and less than 2% taken by the ten largest. Sequencing was performed on peripheral blood. These receptor sequences come from a human donor in a cohort sampled during active COVID-19.

The chain employs TRBV3-1 (or the pseudogene TRBV3-2) and TRBJ1-2; 8 bases agree with TRBD1. The CDR3 contains 15 residues. CDR1 and CDR2 (germline): LGHDT, YNNKEL (reference sequence). V lost 0 bases and J lost 4; bases outside the gene matches: 4. CDR3 bases: TGTGCCAGCAGCCAAGATCCCGGGACAGGCTATGGCTACACCTTC. Its protein is CASSQDPGTGYGYTF.

The gene calls are TRBV25-1 and TRBJ1-3, with D maybe TRBD1 (6 bases). The CDR3 totals 15 residues. Germline-derived CDR1 and CDR2 are MGHDK and SYGVNS. The V end lost 7 bases, the J end lost 4 bases, and 17 bases lay between the germline ends. CDR3 protein: CASTLDSLLGNTIYF. The CDR3, as DNA: TGTGCCAGCACCTTGGACAGTTTACTGGGAAACACCATATATTTT.

This clone has a handful of counts. The chain recombines TRBV6-2 or TRBV6-3 with TRBJ1-3; a possible D gene is TRBD1 (5 bases). Germline V gene data show CDR1 as MNHEY and CDR2 as SVGEGT. The CDR3 totals 16 residues. Deletions cut 7 bases from V and 0 bases from J, with 16 bases between. The CDR3 here is CASTPGTRRSGNTIYF. The CDR3 DNA is TGTGCCAGCACCCCAGGGACTCGTCGCTCTGGAAACACCATATATTTT.

This chain uses TRBV4-2 with TRBJ1-3; possibly TRBD1 for D (6 bases). CDR3 length equals 17 residues. Trimming removed 3 bases at V and 0 bases at J, with 15 bases between. CDR1 and CDR2 from the germline V gene are LGHNA and YNFKEQ. DNA of the CDR3: TGTGCCAGCAGCCAGCAAGGACAGAGAAACTCTGGAAACACCATATATTTT. Its translation is CASSQQGQRNSGNTIYF.

A few counts support this clone. The chain recombines TRBV6-2 or TRBV6-3 with TRBJ2-2; 9 positions match TRBD2. Germline CDR1 MNHEY, CDR2 SVGEGT. Trimming at V came to 5 bases and at J to 1 base, leaving 8 bases not matched to a gene. The CDR3 is made up of 17 amino acids. CDR3 loop: CASSARSGRENTGELFF. The CDR3 DNA reads TGTGCCAGCAGTGCCCGTAGCGGGAGAGAGAACACCGGGGAGCTGTTTTTT.

The chain couples TRBV6-4 to TRBJ2-3, with 8 nucleotides matching TRBD2. The V and J ends lost 3 bases and 4 bases, in that order; junction bases with no gene match: 3. The CDR3 runs 14 residues. From germline, CDR1 is MRHNA and CDR2 SNTAGT. The CDR3 coding sequence is TGTGCCAGCAGTGAGTCGGGGGGGTCAGATACGCAGTATTTT. Translated: CASSESGGSDTQYF.

CDR3 region: CASSPGTSGRTGEQFF. CDR3 DNA sequence: TGTGCCAGCAGCCCGGGGACTAGCGGGCGAACGGGAGAGCAGTTCTTC. This sequence joins TRBV3-1 (or the pseudogene TRBV3-2) and TRBJ2-1; 12 bases align to TRBD2. The germline V gene encodes CDR1 LGHDT and CDR2 YNNKEL (reference sequence). V shed 4 bases and J 10 bases; nucleotides not matched to a gene: 11. This CDR3 is built from 16 residues.

This clone was counted once. The genes are TRBV7-3 and TRBJ2-7, with 12 bases lining up with TRBD2. Germline CDR1 reads SGHTA; CDR2 reads FQGTGA. This CDR3 spans 13 amino acids. The trim removed 6 bases at V and 6 bases at J, leaving 3 bases unmatched. Here the CDR3 reads CASSQGLAGEQYF. DNA for the CDR3: TGTGCCAGCAGTCAGGGACTAGCGGGCGAGCAGTACTTC.

The genes are TRBV9 and TRBJ1-1; D is uncertain. The V end lost 6 bases, the J end lost 1 base, and 10 bases lay between the germline ends. The CDR3 length is 13 residues. The germline V gene encodes CDR1 SGDLS and CDR2 YYNGEE. Here the CDR3 DNA reads TGTGCCAGCACCCCGAGTCCGAACACTGAAGCTTTCTTT. It specifies CASTPSPNTEAFF.

The chain employs TRBV21-1 and TRBJ1-6; the D call in the table, TRBD1, was not verified against the DNA. TRBV21-1 is listed as a pseudogene. The CDR3 has 17 residues. This CDR3 is CASSPRQGRAYNSPLHF. CDR3 in DNA: TGTGCCAGCAGCCCCCGACAGGGGCGCGCCTATAATTCACCCCTCCACTTT.